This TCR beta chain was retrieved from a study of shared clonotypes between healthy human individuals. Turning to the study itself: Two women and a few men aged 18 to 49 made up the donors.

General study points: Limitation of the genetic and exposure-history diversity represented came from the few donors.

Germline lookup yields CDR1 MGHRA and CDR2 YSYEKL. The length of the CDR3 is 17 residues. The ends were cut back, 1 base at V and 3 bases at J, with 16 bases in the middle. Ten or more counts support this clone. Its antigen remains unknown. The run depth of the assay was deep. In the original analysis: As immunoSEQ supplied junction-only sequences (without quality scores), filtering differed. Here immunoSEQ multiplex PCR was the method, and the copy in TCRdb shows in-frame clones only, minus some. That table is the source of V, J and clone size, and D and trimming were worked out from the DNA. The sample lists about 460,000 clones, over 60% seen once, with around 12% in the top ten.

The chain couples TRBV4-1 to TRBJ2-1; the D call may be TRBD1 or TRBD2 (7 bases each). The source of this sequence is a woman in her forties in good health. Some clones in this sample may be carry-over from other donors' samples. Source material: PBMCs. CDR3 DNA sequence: TGCGCCAGCAGCCAAGGGCTCCAGGGGGGGGACTACAATGAGCAGTTCTTC. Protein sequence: CASSQGLQGGDYNEQFF.